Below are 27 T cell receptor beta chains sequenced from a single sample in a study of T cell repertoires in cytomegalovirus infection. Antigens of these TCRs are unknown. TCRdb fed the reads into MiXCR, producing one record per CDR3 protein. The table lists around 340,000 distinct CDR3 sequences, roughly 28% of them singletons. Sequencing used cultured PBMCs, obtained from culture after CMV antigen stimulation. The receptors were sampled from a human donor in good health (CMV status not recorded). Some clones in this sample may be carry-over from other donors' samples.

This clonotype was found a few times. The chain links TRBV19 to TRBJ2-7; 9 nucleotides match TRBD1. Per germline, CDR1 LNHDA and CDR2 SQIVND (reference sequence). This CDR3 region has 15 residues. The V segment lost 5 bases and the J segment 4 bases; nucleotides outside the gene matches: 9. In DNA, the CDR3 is TGTGCCAGTAGTCCCTCCGGGACAGGGTCATACGAGCAGTACTTC. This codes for CASSPSGTGSYEQYF. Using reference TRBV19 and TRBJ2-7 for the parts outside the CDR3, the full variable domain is DGGITQSPKYLFRKEGQNVTLSCEQNLNHDAMYWYRQDPGQGLRLIYYSQIVNDFQKGDIAEGYSVSREKKESFPLTVTSAQKNPTAFYLCASSPSGTGSYEQYFGPGTRLTVT.

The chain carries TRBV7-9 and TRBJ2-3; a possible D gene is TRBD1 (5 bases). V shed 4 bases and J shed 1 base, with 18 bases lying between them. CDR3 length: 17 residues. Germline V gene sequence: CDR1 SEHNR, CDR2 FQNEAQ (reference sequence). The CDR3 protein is CASSSSSRGWGTDTQYF. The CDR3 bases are TGTGCCAGCAGCTCCAGCAGTAGGGGTTGGGGCACAGATACGCAGTATTTT.

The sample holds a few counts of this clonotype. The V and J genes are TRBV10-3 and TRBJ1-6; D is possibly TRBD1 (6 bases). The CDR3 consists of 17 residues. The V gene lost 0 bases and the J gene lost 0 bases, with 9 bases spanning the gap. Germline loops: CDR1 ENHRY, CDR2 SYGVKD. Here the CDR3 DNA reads TGTGCCATCAGTGAGTCCACAGGGAGCTCCTATAATTCACCCCTCCACTTT. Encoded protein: CAISESTGSSYNSPLHF.

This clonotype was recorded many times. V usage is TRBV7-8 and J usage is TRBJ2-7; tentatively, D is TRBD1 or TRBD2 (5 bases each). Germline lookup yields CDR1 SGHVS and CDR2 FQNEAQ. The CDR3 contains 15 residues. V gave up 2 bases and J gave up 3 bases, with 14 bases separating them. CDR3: CASSLPWGFNYEQYF. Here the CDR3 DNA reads TGTGCCAGCAGCTTACCATGGGGGTTTAACTACGAGCAGTACTTC.

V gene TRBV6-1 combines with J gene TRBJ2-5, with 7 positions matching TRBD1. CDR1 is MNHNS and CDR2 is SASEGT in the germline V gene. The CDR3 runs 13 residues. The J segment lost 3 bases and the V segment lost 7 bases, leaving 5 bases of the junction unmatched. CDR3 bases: TGTGCCAGCACGAGAGGGACAGAAGAGACCCAGTACTTC. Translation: CASTRGTEETQYF.

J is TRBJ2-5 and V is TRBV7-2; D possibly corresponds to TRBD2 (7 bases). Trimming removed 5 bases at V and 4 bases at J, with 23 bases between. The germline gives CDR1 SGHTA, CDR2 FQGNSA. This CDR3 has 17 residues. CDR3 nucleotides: TGTGCCAGCAGCCCCGGAGGGGGGGCGTTACTTGGAGAGACCCAGTACTTC. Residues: CASSPGGGALLGETQYF. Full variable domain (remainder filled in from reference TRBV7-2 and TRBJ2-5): GAGVSQSPSNKVTEKGKDVELRCDPISGHTALYWYRQSLGQGLEFLIYFQGNSAPDKSGLPSDRFSAERTGGSVSTLTIQRTQQEDSAVYLCASSPGGGALLGETQYFGPGTRLLVL.

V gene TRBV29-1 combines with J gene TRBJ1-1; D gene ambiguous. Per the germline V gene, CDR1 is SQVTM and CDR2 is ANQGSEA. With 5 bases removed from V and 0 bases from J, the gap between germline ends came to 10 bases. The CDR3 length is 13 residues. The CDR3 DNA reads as TGCAGCGTTACAAGTCGGCTGAACACTGAAGCTTTCTTT. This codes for CSVTSRLNTEAFF. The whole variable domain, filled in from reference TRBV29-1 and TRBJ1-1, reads SAVISQKPSRDICQRGTSLTIQCQVDSQVTMMFWYRQQPGQSLTLIATANQGSEATYESGFVIDKFPISRPNLTFSTLTVSNMSPEDSSIYLCSVTSRLNTEAFFGQGTRLTVV.

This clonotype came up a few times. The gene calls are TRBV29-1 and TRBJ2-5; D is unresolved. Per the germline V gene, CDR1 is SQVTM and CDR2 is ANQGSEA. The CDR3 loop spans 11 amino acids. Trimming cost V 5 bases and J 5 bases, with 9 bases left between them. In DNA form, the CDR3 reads TGCAGCGTTAGAGGAATGGAGACCCAGTACTTC. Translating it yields CSVRGMETQYF.

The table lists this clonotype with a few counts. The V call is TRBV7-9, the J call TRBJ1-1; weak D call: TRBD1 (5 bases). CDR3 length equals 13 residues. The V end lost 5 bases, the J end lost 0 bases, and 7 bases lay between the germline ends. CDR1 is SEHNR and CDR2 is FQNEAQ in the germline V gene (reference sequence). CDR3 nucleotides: TGTGCCAGCAGCCCACAGGTGAACACTGAAGCTTTCTTT. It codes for CASSPQVNTEAFF.

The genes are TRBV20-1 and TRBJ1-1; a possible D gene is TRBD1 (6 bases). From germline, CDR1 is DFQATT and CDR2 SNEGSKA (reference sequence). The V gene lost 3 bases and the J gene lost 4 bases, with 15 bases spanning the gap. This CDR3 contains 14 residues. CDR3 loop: CSARPRGVGTEAFF. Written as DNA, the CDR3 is TGCAGTGCTAGGCCTAGGGGGGTGGGCACTGAAGCTTTCTTT.

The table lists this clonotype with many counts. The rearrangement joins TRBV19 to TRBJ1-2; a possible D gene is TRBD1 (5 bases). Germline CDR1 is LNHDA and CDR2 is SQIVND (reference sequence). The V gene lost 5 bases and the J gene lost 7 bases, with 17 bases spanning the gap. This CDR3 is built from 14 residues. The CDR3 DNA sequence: TGTGCCAGTAGTCCCGGACAAGAGGCGTCTGGCTACACCTTC. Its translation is CASSPGQEASGYTF.

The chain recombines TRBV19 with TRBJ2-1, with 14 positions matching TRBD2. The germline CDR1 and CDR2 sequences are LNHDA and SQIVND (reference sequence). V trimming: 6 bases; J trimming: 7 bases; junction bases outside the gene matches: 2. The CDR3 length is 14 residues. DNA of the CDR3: TGTGCCAGTAGGGGACTAGCGGGGGAAAATGAGCAGTTCTTC. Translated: CASRGLAGENEQFF.

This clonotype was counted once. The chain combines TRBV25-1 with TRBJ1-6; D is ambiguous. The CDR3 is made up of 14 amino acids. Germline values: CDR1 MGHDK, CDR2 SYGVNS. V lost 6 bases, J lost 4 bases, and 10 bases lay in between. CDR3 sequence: CASRETTYNSPLHF. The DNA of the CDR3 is TGTGCCAGCAGGGAGACAACTTATAATTCACCCCTCCACTTT.

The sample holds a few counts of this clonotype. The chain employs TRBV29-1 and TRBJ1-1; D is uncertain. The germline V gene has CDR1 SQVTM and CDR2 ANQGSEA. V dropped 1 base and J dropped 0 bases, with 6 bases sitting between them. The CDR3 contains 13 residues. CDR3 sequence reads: CSVEVAMNTEAFF. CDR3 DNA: TGCAGCGTTGAAGTCGCCATGAACACTGAAGCTTTCTTT.

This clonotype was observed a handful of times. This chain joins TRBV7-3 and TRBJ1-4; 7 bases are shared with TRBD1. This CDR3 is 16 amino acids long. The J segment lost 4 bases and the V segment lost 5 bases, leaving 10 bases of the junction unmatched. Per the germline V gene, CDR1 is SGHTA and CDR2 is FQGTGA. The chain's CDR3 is CASSQGQLIVNEKLFF. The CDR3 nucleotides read TGTGCCAGCAGCCAGGGACAGTTAATAGTTAATGAAAAACTGTTTTTT. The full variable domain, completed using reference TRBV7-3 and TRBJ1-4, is GAGVSQTPSNKVTEKGKYVELRCDPISGHTALYWYRQSLGQGPEFLIYFQGTGAADDSGLPNDRFFAVRPEGSVSTLKIQRTERGDSAVYLCASSQGQLIVNEKLFFGSGTQLSVL.

CDR3 sequence reads: CAWSFVNTEAFF. CDR3 coding DNA: TGTGCCTGGAGTTTTGTGAACACTGAAGCTTTCTTT. The chain has TRBV30 and TRBJ1-1; D is unclear. The length of the CDR3 is 12 residues. V shed 2 bases and J shed 0 bases, with 4 bases lying between them. Germline values: CDR1 GTSNPN, CDR2 SVGIG (reference sequence).

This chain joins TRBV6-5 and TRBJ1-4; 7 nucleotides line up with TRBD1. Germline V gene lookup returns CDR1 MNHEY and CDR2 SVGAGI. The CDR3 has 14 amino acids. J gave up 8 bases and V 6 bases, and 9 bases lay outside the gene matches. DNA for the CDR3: TGTGCCAGCAGACGAACAGGGGTTGACGAAAAACTGTTTTTT. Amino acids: CASRRTGVDEKLFF.

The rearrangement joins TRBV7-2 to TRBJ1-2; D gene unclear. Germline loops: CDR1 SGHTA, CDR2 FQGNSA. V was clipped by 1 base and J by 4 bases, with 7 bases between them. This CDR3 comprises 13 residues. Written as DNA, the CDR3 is TGTGCCAGCAGCTTAGAGGCAAGCTATGGCTACACCTTC. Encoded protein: CASSLEASYGYTF.

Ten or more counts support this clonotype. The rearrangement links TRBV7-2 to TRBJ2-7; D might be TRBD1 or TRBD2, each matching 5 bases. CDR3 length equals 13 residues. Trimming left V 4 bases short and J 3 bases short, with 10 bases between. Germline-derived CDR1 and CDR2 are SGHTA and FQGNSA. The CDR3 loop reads CASSSGTGYEQYF. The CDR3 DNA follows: TGTGCCAGCAGCTCTGGGACGGGCTACGAGCAGTACTTC.

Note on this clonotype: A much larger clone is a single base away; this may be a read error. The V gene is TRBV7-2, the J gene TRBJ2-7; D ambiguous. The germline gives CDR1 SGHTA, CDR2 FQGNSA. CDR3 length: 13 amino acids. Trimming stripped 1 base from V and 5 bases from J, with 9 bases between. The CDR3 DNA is TGTGCCAGCAGCTTAGATGGGCTCCACGAGCAGTACTTC. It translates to CASSLDGLHEQYF.

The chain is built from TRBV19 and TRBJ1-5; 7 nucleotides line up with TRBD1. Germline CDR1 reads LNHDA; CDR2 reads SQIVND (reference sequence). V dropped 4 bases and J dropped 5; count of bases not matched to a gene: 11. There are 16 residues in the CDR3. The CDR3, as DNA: TGTGCCAGTAGTACGAGACAGGGAGGGTTCGATCAGCCCCAGCATTTT. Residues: CASSTRQGGFDQPQHF.

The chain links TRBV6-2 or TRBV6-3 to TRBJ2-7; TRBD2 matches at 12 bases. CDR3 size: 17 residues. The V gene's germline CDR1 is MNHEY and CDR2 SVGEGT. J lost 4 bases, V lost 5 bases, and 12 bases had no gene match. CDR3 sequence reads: CASSQAPGLAGKYEQYF. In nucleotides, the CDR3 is TGTGCCAGCAGTCAAGCGCCTGGACTAGCGGGGAAATACGAGCAGTACTTC.

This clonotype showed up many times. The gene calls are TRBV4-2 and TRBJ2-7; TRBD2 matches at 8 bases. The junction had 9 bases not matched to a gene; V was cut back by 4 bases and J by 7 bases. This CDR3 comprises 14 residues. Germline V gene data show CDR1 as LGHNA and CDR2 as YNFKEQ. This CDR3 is CASSPTSGQAEQYF. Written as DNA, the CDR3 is TGTGCCAGCAGCCCTACTAGCGGACAAGCAGAGCAGTACTTC.

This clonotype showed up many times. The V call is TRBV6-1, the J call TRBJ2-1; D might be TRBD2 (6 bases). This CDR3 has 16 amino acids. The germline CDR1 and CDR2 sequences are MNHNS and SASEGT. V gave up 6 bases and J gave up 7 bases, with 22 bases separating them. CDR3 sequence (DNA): TGTGCCAGCAGAGCACTCCGACCGGGACTTATAAATGAGCAGTTCTTC. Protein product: CASRALRPGLINEQFF.

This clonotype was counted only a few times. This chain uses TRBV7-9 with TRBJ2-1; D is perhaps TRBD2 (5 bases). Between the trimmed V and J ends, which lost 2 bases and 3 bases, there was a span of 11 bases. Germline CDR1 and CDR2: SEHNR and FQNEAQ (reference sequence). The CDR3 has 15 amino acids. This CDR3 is CASSLLADGYNEQFF. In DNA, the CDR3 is TGTGCCAGCAGCTTACTAGCCGACGGCTACAATGAGCAGTTCTTC.

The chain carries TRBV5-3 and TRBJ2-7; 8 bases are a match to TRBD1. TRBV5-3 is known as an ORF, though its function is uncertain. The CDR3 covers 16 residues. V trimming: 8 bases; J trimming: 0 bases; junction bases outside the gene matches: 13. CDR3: CASSPGQGLYSYEQYF. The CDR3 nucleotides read TGTGCCAGCAGCCCAGGACAGGGCCTCTACTCCTACGAGCAGTACTTC.

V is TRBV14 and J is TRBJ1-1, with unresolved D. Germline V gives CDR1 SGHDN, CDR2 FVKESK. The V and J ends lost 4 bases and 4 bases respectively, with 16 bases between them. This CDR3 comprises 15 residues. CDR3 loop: CASSPTTGRFTEAFF. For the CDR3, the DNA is TGTGCCAGCAGCCCTACGACGGGCCGTTTCACTGAAGCTTTCTTT.